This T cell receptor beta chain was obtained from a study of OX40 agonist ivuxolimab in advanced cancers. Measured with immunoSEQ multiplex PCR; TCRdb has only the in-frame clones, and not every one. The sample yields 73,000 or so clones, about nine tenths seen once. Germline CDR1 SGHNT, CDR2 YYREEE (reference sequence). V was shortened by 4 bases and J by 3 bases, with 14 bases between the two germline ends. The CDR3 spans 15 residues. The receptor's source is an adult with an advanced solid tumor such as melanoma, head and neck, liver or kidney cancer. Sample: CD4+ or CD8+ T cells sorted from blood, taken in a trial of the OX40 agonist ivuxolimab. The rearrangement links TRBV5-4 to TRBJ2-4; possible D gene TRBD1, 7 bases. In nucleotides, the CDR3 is TGTGCCAGCAGCCAAAGACAGGGAGGCAAAAACATTCAGTACTTC. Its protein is CASSQRQGGKNIQYF.